One TCR beta chain is described in this entry. The antigen this receptor binds is unknown. No base quality values were provided; no much bigger clone lies one nucleotide off. The data derive from a study of CD8+ T cells in alopecia areata (dated by TCRdb to the late 2010s). For the study in its entirety: Treated patients were enrolled in an open-label pilot trial of oral tofacitinib at 5 to 10 mg twice daily for moderate-to-severe alopecia areata. Patients stayed on tofacitinib for 6 to 18 months and then had 6 months of follow-up off drug so that delayed response and recurrence could be assessed. Disease severity in treated patients was measured with the SALT score, which quantifies the percentage of affected scalp surface area. The study used high-throughput TCRbeta sequencing to examine T cell clonal expansion in alopecia areata, in both the C3H/HeJ mouse model and human patients. In humans, TCRbeta sequencing was performed on scalp tissue and on sorted CD4+ and CD8+ peripheral blood T cells from healthy controls and from patients with patchy or totalis/universalis alopecia areata. Biopsies were taken from tofacitinib-treated patients at baseline and again at 4 and 24 weeks into treatment, and several of those patients also had a later scalp biopsy. Clonality in the scalp was compared among normal scalp (n=4), patchy alopecia areata scalp (n=8), and alopecia totalis/universalis scalp (n=8). RNA was extracted with the PAXgene miRNA kit for fixed scalp, the miRNeasy kit for PBMCs, and the RNeasy kit for mouse skin. TCRbeta CDR3 regions were amplified by immunoSEQ multiplex PCR with 35 Vbeta forward and 13 Jbeta reverse primers. Overall results and qualifications from the work: Shared TCR sequences between patients were less evident than in mice, which may be partly attributable to HLA diversity in the patient population. Lesional scalp, especially in alopecia totalis/universalis, showed higher clonality and more expanded CD8+ clones than normal scalp, suggesting antigenic drive. During tofacitinib treatment, many expanded lesional clones stuck around in both scalp and blood, and this persistence may partly explain why relapse happens after treatment is stopped. Scalp TCR repertoire analysis is complicated because resident alphabeta T cells in normal human skin are also sequenced, whereas mouse skin is dominated by gammadelta T cells. With tofacitinib, both scalp clonality and the number of expanded CD8+ clones among the top 100 scalp clones went down significantly. Because the treated cohort was small and included a single nonresponder, larger studies are needed to assess links between baseline CD8+ expansion and response.

The CDR3 goes from the cysteine to the phenylalanine over 18 residues. Just CDR3 DNA is preserved here, 54 bases in frame from base 1. Relative to germline, V is 1 base shorter and J is 0 bases shorter, with 18 bases between their ends. Based on the germline V gene (reference sequence), the CDR1 and CDR2 sequences are SEHNR and FQNEAQ. Preparation of the library involved the immunoSEQ multiplex PCR assay. RNA was extracted from all samples and reverse transcribed into cDNA as template for TCR sequencing. SuperScript III was used to make first-strand cDNA, primed with a 2:1 mix of oligo-dT and random hexamers. A synthetic immune receptor repertoire was used to measure amplification bias, and any remaining bias was corrected computationally. Processing in the source paper ran as follows. After raw reads were preprocessed to remove errors, the CDR3 was defined following IMGT conventions as running from the conserved cysteine to phenylalanine. Clonality was computed as 1 minus the Shannon entropy, with the entropy normalized by log2 of the number of productive unique TCRs. Whether each scalp clone was CD4 or CD8 was inferred by checking scalp TCRbeta sequences against the CD4 and CD8 repertoires from sorted blood. TCRdb carries this immuneACCESS record with in-frame sequences only. Its versions omit some clonotypes, under half of them owing to an unresolved V gene in the studies checked, with the rest unexplained. The DNA gave D and trimming, while V, J and clone size come from that table. Within this sample are 150,000 to 200,000 clones, with 64% of them counted one time only. The ten most abundant clones make up approximately 1.3% of the sample.

In the paper's terms, the treatment or condition label means: oral pan-JAK inhibitor, 5-10 mg twice daily. Lesional scalp punch biopsies and peripheral blood were collected from alopecia areata patients. PBMCs were separated by density centrifugation and stained for CD3, CD4 and CD8, after which CD4+ and CD8+ T cells were sorted on a FACSAria. Material: CD4+ T cells sorted from blood, obtained at week 49, from a patient treated with tofacitinib. This chain is built from TRBV7-9 and TRBJ1-1; TRBD1 is a possible D gene, resting on 6 matching bases. This TCR came from a human donor with alopecia areata. The DNA sequence follows: TGTGCCAGCAGCTTAGTGTCAGGGGTCTATCACATGAACACTGAAGCTTTCTTT. It translates to CASSLVSGVYHMNTEAFF.